The entry that follows covers one T cell receptor (beta chain) sequence. Its antigen remains unknown. Caucasian individuals from Russia who were healthy and aged about 6 to 95 acted as donors. Next came a second PCR, run for about 6 to 12 cycles, which used a sample-barcoded 5' primer along with a J-beta primer mix. MiXCR, run by TCRdb on the 5' RACE reads, gives a single entry per CDR3 protein. This table holds approximately 320,000 distinct CDR3 sequences, around 29% found once. This sample was taken from a study of blood T cells in healthy people across ages. Looking at the study overall: Capturing about one barcoded beta molecule per two T cells was achieved by template switching.

J lost 5 bases, V lost 4 bases, and 8 bases had no gene match. The CDR3 runs to 15 residues. Looked up from germline, CDR1 is SGHRS and CDR2 is YFSETQ. Study-wide findings and caveats: Diversity was estimated from one million T cells, and these estimates were considered underestimates.

Source material: blood. The chain couples TRBV5-1 to TRBJ2-5; 10 nucleotides agree with TRBD2. The clonotype comes from a woman between 65 and 79 years old in good health. The DNA of the CDR3 is TGCGCCAGCAGCGGCCTAGCGGGAGTGTGGGAGACCCAGTACTTC. Protein: CASSGLAGVWETQYF.